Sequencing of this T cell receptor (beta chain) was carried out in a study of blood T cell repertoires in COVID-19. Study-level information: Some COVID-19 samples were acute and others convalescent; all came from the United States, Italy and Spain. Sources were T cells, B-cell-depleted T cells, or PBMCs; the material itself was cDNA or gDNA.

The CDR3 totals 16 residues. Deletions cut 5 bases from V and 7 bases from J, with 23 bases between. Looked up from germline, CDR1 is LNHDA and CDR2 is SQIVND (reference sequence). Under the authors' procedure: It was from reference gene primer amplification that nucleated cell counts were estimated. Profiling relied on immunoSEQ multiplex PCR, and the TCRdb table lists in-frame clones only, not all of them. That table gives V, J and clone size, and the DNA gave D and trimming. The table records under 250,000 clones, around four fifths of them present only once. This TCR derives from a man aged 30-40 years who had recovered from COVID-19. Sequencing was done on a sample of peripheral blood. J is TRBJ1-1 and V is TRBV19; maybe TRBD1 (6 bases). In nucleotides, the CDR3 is TGTGCCAGTAGTGCCGCATACAGGGTGGGGAAAGGTGAAGCTTTCTTT. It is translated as CASSAAYRVGKGEAFF. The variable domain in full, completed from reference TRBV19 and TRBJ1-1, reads DGGITQSPKYLFRKEGQNVTLSCEQNLNHDAMYWYRQDPGQGLRLIYYSQIVNDFQKGDIAEGYSVSREKKESFPLTVTSAQKNPTAFYLCASSAAYRVGKGEAFFGQGTRLTVV.